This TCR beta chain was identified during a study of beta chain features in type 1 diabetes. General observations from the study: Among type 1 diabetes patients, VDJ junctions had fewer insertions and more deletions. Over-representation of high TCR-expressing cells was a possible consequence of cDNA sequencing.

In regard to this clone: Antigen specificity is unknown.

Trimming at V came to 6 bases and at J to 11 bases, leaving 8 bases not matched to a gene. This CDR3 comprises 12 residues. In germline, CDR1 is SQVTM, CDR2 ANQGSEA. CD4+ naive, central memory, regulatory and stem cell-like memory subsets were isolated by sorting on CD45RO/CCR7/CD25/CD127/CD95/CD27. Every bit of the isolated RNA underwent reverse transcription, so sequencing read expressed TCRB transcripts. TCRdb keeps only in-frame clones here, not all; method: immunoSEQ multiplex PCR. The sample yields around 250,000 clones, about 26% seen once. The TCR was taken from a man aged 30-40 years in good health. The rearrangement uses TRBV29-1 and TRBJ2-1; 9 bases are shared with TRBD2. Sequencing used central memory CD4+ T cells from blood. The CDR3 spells CSVGVAGAKQFF. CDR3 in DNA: TGCAGCGTGGGTGTAGCGGGGGCGAAGCAGTTCTTC.